A single sample is the source of the 21 T cell receptor beta chains below, sequenced in a study of T cells in Graves' hyperthyroidism and ophthalmopathy. The CDR3 regions of TCR beta were amplified from RNA transcripts. First-round RT-PCR with HTBI primers amplified the TCR CDR3 region. MiXCR, run by TCRdb on the multiplex PCR reads, gives a single entry per CDR3 protein. In the table there are roughly 400,000 distinct CDR3 sequences, 25% of which are singletons. The sequencing sample was made of blood. These receptors all come from a man in his fifties or sixties with Graves' hyperthyroidism.

V and J are TRBV20-1 and TRBJ1-5; D ambiguous. This CDR3 region has 13 residues. Germline values: CDR1 DFQATT, CDR2 SNEGSKA (reference sequence). V was clipped by 0 bases and J by 9 bases, with 12 bases between them. CDR3 loop: CSARDPYGGPQHF. The DNA for the CDR3 is TGCAGTGCTAGAGATCCCTATGGTGGGCCCCAGCATTTT.

This sequence joins TRBV24-1 and TRBJ2-3, with TRBD2 identical over 9 bases. The germline CDR1 and CDR2 sequences are KGHDR and SFDVKD. J lost 0 bases, V lost 4 bases, and 4 bases had no gene match. This CDR3 has 16 residues. CDR3 sequence reads: CATSDYTSGSTDTQYF. The DNA of the CDR3 is TGTGCCACCAGTGACTACACTAGCGGGAGCACAGATACGCAGTATTTT.

The rearrangement links TRBV6-2 or TRBV6-3 to TRBJ2-5, with a tentative D call TRBD1 (5 bases). This CDR3 spans 16 amino acids. The V end was cut by 0 bases, the J end by 3 bases, with 14 bases between. CDR1 and CDR2 (germline): MNHEY, SVGEGT. In DNA form, the CDR3 reads TGTGCCAGCAGTTACTCGAGACAGCGTATCAAAGAGACCCAGTACTTC. It encodes CASSYSRQRIKETQYF.

The chain has TRBV27 and TRBJ1-6; tentatively, D is TRBD1 (6 bases). Trimming removed 1 base at V and 8 bases at J, with 18 bases between. The CDR3 runs 17 residues. Per the germline V gene, CDR1 is MNHEY and CDR2 is SMNVEV (reference sequence). Here the CDR3 DNA reads TGTGCCAGCAGTTTATTTCCAGGACAGTTTGGAGATTCACCCCTCCACTTT. Translating gives CASSLFPGQFGDSPLHF.

The chain combines TRBV7-9 with TRBJ2-1; the match to TRBD2 covers 10 bases. The CDR3 extends over 15 amino acids. V dropped 6 bases and J dropped 4; count of bases not matched to a gene: 6. From germline, CDR1 is SEHNR and CDR2 FQNEAQ (reference sequence). This CDR3 is CASRHTSGDYNEQFF. As DNA, the CDR3 is TGTGCCAGCAGACATACTAGCGGGGATTACAATGAGCAGTTCTTC.

This clonotype was counted between two and nine times. The V and J genes are TRBV5-1 and TRBJ2-3; D is uncertain. V lost 0 bases to trimming and J lost 1 base, with 9 bases between them. Per the germline V gene, CDR1 is SGHRS and CDR2 is YFSETQ. The CDR3 is 15 amino acids. CDR3 coding DNA: TGCGCCAGCAGCTTGGAAGGGATCGGCACAGATACGCAGTATTTT. Its protein is CASSLEGIGTDTQYF.

The genes are TRBV10-1 and TRBJ2-1; 8 nucleotides line up with TRBD1. The CDR3 is 14 residues long. V gave up 4 bases and J gave up 6 bases; unmatched junction bases: 5. The germline V gene has CDR1 WNHNN and CDR2 SYGVQD (reference sequence). The CDR3 reads CASSAQGAINEQFF. The CDR3 bases are TGCGCCAGCAGTGCCCAGGGGGCAATCAATGAGCAGTTCTTC.

There are a few counts of this clonotype. J is TRBJ2-5 and V is TRBV2; D unclear. The germline V gene has CDR1 SNHLY and CDR2 FYNNEI. The length of the CDR3 is 13 residues. The V end was cut by 4 bases, the J end by 4 bases, with 10 bases between. The CDR3 region has the DNA TGTGCCAGCAGTGGACCTACAATAGAGACCCAGTACTTC. Translated, it gives CASSGPTIETQYF.

This clonotype has more than one count but fewer than ten. The CDR3 DNA sequence: TGTGCCAGTAGTTTCGGGACTCGGCGGGAGACCCAGTACTTC. Its translation is CASSFGTRRETQYF. This chain joins TRBV19 and TRBJ2-5; tentative D call: TRBD2 (6 bases). V dropped 5 bases and J dropped 5 bases, with 15 bases sitting between them. This CDR3 has 14 residues. Germline-derived CDR1 and CDR2 are LNHDA and SQIVND (reference sequence).

This clonotype was counted once. The chain is built from TRBV6-1 and TRBJ2-5; TRBD2 aligns across 12 bases. The junction had 8 bases not matched to a gene; V was cut back by 2 bases and J by 4 bases. There are 17 residues in the CDR3. Germline CDR1 reads MNHNS; CDR2 reads SASEGT. CDR3 in DNA: TGTGCCAGCAGTGAACTGGCTAGCGGGAGGGCCGGAGAGACCCAGTACTTC. It specifies CASSELASGRAGETQYF.

Many counts were recorded for this clonotype. The chain carries TRBV2 and TRBJ2-1, with 9 positions matching TRBD1. V lost 3 bases, J lost 7 bases, and 1 base stayed unmatched. CDR1 SNHLY and CDR2 FYNNEI come from the germline V gene. The CDR3 spans 13 residues. In DNA, the CDR3 is TGTGCCAGCAGTGAGACAGGGGGGAATGAGCAGTTCTTC. It yields the protein CASSETGGNEQFF. Drawing the rest from reference TRBV2 and TRBJ2-1, the complete variable domain is EPEVTQTPSHQVTQMGQEVILRCVPISNHLYFYWYRQILGQKVEFLVSFYNNEISEKSEIFDDQFSVERPDGSNFTLKIRSTKLEDSAMYFCASSETGGNEQFFGPGTRLTVL.

The chain has TRBV24-1 and TRBJ2-1, with 9 bases aligning to TRBD2. There are 14 residues in the CDR3. The junction had 4 bases not matched to a gene; V was cut back by 6 bases and J by 5 bases. Looked up from germline, CDR1 is KGHDR and CDR2 is SFDVKD. In nucleotides, the CDR3 is TGTGCCACCAGTACTAGCGGGTATAACAATGAGCAGTTCTTC. Protein product: CATSTSGYNNEQFF.

The rearrangement links TRBV5-1 to TRBJ1-1; 8 nucleotides align to TRBD1. The V gene end was trimmed by 2 bases and the J gene end by 5 bases; junction bases not matched to a gene: 17. This CDR3 region has 18 residues. The germline CDR1 and CDR2 sequences are SGHRS and YFSETQ. CDR3 DNA sequence: TGCGCCAGCAGCTTCCGGGGACAGGCCAACGACGGTGTAACTGAAGCTTTCTTT. It translates to CASSFRGQANDGVTEAFF.

This sequence joins TRBV29-1 and TRBJ1-4; D remains ambiguous. The V end lost 7 bases, the J end lost 0 bases, and 9 bases lay between the germline ends. This CDR3 comprises 13 residues. Germline CDR1 reads SQVTM; CDR2 reads ANQGSEA. The CDR3 bases are TGCAGCGCTTGGACCACAACTAATGAAAAACTGTTTTTT. Its protein product is CSAWTTTNEKLFF.

This CDR3 reads CSARDISGHHGLEETQYF. The CDR3 DNA is TGCAGTGCTAGAGATATATCGGGTCATCACGGACTAGAAGAGACCCAGTACTTC. The chain couples TRBV20-1 to TRBJ2-5; 7 bases fit TRBD2. Germline V gene lookup returns CDR1 DFQATT and CDR2 SNEGSKA (reference sequence). The CDR3 covers 18 residues. Germline trimming cut 0 bases from V and 3 bases from J; bases unmatched to any gene: 16.

The rearrangement uses TRBV5-1 and TRBJ2-7; 7 positions match TRBD1. Germline V gene data show CDR1 as SGHRS and CDR2 as YFSETQ. Trimming took 0 bases from V and 3 from J; bases not matched to a gene: 9. The CDR3 totals 16 residues. CDR3 DNA sequence: TGCGCCAGCAGCTTGGTAGGACAGGAGGTGGACTACGAGCAGTACTTC. Translated: CASSLVGQEVDYEQYF. Drawing the rest from reference TRBV5-1 and TRBJ2-7, the complete variable domain is KAGVTQTPRYLIKTRGQQVTLSCSPISGHRSVSWYQQTPGQGLQFLFEYFSETQRNKGNFPGRFSGRQFSNSRSEMNVSTLELGDSALYLCASSLVGQEVDYEQYFGPGTRLTVT.

The chain employs TRBV6-1 and TRBJ2-5, with TRBD2 matching over 9 bases. V was clipped by 6 bases and J by 2 bases; unmatched bases: 13. Germline CDR1 and CDR2: MNHNS and SASEGT. This CDR3 contains 17 residues. DNA of the CDR3: TGTGCCAGCAGGACGTCGGTAGCGGGGGAAGCACAAGAGACCCAGTACTTC. This sequence encodes CASRTSVAGEAQETQYF.

Ten or more counts support this clonotype. The rearrangement uses TRBV27 and TRBJ2-7; D not resolved. The CDR3 is 13 amino acids. Germline CDR1 reads MNHEY; CDR2 reads SMNVEV (reference sequence). Trimming pared 3 bases from V and 4 bases from J, leaving 10 bases between. Here the CDR3 reads CASSFKVLYEQYF. The CDR3 bases are TGTGCCAGCAGTTTTAAGGTTTTATACGAGCAGTACTTC.

The genes are TRBV3-1 and TRBJ2-7; 10 nucleotides agree with TRBD1. The germline V gene encodes CDR1 LGHDT and CDR2 YNNKEL (reference sequence). The CDR3 is made up of 14 amino acids. V was pared by 6 bases and J by 6 bases, with 8 bases of the junction left unmatched. The CDR3 DNA follows: TGTGCCAGCAGGTCCGGGACAGGGGTTGCCGAGCAGTACTTC. It specifies CASRSGTGVAEQYF.

The CDR3 DNA is TGTGCCAGTCAGGGGAACCAAGAGACCCAGTACTTC. Amino acids: CASQGNQETQYF. This chain links TRBV13 with TRBJ2-5; D may be TRBD1 (6 bases). The V end lost 9 bases, the J end lost 0 bases, and 8 bases lay between the germline ends. Germline V CDR1 and CDR2: PRHDT, FYEKMQ (reference sequence). The CDR3 has 12 amino acids.

This clonotype showed up many times. The chain carries TRBV7-2 and TRBJ2-1, with D possibly being TRBD2 (6 bases). CDR3 length: 14 residues. V was trimmed by 5 bases and J by 6 bases, leaving 14 bases between them. Germline-derived CDR1 and CDR2 are SGHTA and FQGNSA. As DNA, the CDR3 is TGTGCCAGCAGCCAAGAGTGGGGGGTCAATGAGCAGTTCTTC. It codes for CASSQEWGVNEQFF.